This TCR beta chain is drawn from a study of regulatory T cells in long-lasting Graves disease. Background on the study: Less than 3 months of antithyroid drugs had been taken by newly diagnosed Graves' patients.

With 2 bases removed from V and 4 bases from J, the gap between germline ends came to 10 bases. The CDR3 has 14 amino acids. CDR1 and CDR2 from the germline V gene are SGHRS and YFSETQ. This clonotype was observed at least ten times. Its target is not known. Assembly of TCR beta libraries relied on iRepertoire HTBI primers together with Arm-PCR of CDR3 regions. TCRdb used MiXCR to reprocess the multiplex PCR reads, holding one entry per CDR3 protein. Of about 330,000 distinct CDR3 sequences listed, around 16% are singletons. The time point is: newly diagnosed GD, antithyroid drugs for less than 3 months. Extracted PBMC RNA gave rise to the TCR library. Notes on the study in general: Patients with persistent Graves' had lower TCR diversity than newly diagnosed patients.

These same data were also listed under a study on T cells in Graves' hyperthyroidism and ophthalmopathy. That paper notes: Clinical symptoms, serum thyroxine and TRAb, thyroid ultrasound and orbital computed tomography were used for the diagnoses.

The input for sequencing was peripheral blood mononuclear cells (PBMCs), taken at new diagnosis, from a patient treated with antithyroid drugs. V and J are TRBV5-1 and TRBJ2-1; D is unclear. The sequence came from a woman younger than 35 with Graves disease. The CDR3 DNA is TGCGCCAGCAGCTTAATGGGTGGTTACAATGAGCAGTTCTTC. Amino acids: CASSLMGGYNEQFF.